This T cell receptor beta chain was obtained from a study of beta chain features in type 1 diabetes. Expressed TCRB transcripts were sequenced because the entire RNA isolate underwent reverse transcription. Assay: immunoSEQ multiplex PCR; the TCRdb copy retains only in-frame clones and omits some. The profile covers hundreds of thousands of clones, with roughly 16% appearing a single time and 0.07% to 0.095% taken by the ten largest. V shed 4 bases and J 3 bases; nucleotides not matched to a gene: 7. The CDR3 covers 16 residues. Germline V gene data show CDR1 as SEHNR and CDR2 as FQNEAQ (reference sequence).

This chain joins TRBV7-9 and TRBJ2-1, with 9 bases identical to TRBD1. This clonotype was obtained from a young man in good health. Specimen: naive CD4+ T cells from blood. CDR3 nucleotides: TGTGCCAGCAGCTACCTAACAGGGGGCCGCTACAATGAGCAGTTCTTC. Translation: CASSYLTGGRYNEQFF.